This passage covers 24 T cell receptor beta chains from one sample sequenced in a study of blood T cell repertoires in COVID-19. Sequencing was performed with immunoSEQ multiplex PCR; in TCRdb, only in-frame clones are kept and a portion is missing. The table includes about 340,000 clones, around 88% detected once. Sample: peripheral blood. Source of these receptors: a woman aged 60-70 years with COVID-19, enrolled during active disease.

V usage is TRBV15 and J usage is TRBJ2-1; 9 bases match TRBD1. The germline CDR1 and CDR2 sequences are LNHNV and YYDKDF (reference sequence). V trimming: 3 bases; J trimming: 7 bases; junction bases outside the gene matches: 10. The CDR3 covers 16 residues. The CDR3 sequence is CATSSKGQGFRNEQFF. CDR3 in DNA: TGTGCCACCAGCAGTAAGGGACAGGGATTTAGGAATGAGCAGTTCTTC.

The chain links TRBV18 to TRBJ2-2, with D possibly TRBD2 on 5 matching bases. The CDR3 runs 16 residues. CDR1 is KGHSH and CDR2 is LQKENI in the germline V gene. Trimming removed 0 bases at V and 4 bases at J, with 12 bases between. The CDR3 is CASSPPRVTTTGELFF. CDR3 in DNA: TGTGCCAGCTCACCACCGAGGGTGACGACCACCGGGGAGCTGTTTTTT.

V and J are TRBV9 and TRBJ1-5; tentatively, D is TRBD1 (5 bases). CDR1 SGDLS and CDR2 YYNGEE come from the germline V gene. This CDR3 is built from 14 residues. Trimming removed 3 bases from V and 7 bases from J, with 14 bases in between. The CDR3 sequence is CASSAPGAGQPQHF. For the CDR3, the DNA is TGTGCCAGCAGCGCTCCCGGGGCGGGACAGCCCCAGCATTTT.

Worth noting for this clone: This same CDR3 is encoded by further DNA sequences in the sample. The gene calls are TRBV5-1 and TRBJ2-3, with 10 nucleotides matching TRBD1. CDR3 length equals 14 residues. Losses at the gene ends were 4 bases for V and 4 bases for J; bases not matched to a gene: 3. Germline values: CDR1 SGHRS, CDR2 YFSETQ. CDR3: CASSLGQGADTQYF. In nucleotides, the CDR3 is TGCGCCAGCAGCCTCGGACAGGGGGCAGATACGCAGTATTTT.

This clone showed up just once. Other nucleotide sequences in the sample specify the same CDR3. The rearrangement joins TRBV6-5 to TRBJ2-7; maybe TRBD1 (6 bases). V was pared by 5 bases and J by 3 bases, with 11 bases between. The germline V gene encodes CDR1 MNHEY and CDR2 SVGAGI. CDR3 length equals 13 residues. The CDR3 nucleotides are TGTGCCAGCAGTAGGACAGAAAGCTACGAGCAGTACTTC. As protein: CASSRTESYEQYF.

CDR3 amino acids: CAINRGASTEAFF. The CDR3 DNA reads as TGTGCCATCAACAGGGGGGCCTCTACTGAAGCTTTCTTT. V usage is TRBV10-3 and J usage is TRBJ1-1; the match to TRBD1 covers 8 bases. This CDR3 spans 13 amino acids. Losses at the gene ends were 7 bases for V and 5 bases for J; bases not matched to a gene: 6. Germline V gene sequence: CDR1 ENHRY, CDR2 SYGVKD.

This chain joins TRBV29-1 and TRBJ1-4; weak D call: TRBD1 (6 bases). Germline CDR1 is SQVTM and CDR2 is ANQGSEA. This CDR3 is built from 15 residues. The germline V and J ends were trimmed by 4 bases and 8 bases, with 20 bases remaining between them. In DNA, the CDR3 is TGCAGCGTTGGAGGGGTCGAGGGGGAGGGGGAAAAACTGTTTTTT. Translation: CSVGGVEGEGEKLFF.

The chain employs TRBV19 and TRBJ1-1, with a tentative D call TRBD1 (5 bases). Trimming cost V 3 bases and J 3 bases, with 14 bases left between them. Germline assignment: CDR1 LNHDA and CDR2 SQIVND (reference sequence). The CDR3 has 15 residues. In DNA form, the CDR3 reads TGTGCCAGTAGTATTTACGGGGGAGGGGACACTGAAGCTTTCTTT. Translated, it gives CASSIYGGGDTEAFF.

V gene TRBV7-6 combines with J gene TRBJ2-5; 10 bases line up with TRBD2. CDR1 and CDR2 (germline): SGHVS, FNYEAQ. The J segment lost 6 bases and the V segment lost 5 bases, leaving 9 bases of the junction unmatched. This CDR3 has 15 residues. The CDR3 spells CASSLTRTSGKTQYF. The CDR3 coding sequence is TGTGCCAGCAGCCTAACCCGGACTAGCGGAAAGACCCAGTACTTC.

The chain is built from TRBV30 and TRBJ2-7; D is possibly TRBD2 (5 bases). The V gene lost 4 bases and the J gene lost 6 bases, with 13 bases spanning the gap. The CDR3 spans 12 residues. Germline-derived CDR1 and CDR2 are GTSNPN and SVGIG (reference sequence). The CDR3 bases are TGTGCCTGGATGTCGGGGATGGGCGAGCAGTACTTC. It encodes CAWMSGMGEQYF.

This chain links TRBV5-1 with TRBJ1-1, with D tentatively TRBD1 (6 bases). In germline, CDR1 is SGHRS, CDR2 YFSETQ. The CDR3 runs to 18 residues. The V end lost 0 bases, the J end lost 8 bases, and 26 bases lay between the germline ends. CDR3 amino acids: CASSLAGDHGGLVGEAFF. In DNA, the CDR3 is TGCGCCAGCAGCTTGGCCGGGGACCACGGGGGGCTAGTAGGAGAAGCTTTCTTT.

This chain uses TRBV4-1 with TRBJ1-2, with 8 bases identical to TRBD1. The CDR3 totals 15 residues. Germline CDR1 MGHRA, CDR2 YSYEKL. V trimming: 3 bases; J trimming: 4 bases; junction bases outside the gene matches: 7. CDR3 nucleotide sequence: TGCGCCAGCAGCCAGGTTACAGGGGGGGGCTATGGCTACACCTTC. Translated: CASSQVTGGGYGYTF.

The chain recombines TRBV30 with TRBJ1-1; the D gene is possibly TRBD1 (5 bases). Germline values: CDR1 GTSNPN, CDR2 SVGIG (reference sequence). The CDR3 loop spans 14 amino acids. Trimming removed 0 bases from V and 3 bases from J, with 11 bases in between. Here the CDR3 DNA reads TGTGCCTGGAGTGTACGGCCCAGGGACACTGAAGCTTTCTTT. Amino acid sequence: CAWSVRPRDTEAFF.

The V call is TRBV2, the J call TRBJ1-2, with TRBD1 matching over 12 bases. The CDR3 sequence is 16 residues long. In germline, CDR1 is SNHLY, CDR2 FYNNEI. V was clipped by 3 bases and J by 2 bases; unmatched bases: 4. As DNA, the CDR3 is TGTGCCAGCAGTGACCCCGGGACAGGGGGCAACTATGGCTACACCTTC. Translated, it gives CASSDPGTGGNYGYTF.

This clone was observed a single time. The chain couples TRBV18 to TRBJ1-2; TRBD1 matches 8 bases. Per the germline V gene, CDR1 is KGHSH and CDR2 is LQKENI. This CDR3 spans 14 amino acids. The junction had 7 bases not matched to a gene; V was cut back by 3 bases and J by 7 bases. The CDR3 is CASSPSTGQGGYTF. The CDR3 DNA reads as TGTGCCAGCTCACCGTCGACAGGACAGGGTGGCTACACCTTC.

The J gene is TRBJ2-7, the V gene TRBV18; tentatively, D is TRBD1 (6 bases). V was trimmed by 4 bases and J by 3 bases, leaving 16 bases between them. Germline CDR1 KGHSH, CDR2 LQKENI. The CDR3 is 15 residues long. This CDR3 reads CASSQMARGGYEQYF. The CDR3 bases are TGTGCCAGCTCACAGATGGCCAGGGGTGGCTACGAGCAGTACTTC.

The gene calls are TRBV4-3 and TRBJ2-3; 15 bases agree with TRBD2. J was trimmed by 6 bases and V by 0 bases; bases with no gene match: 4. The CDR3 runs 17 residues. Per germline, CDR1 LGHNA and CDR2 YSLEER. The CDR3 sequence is CASSQDRTSGGVDTQYF. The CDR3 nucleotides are TGCGCCAGCAGCCAAGATAGGACTAGCGGGGGGGTGGATACGCAGTATTTT.

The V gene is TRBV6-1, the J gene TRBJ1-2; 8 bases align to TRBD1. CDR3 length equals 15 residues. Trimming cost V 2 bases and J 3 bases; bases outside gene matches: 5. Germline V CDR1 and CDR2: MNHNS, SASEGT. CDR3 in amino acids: CASSELQTGDYGYTF. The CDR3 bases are TGTGCCAGCAGTGAACTCCAGACAGGGGACTATGGCTACACCTTC.

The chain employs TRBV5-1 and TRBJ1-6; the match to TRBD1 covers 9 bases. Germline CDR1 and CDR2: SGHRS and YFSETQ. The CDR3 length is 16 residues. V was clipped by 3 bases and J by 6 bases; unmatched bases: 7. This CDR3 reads CASSYRPGQGNSPLHF. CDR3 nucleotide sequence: TGCGCCAGCAGCTACAGACCGGGACAGGGTAATTCACCCCTCCACTTT.

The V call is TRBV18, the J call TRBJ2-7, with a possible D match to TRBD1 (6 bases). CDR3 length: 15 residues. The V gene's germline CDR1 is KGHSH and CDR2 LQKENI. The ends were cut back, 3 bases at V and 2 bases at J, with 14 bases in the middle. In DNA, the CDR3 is TGTGCCAGCTCACCCACACAGGGAGCGACCTACGAGCAGTACTTC. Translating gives CASSPTQGATYEQYF.

In nucleotides, the CDR3 is TGTGCCAGCAGTTACTCGTCAGGGGAAGGGCACGAGCAGTACTTC. The encoded protein is CASSYSSGEGHEQYF. The genes are TRBV6-5 and TRBJ2-7; D perhaps matches TRBD1 (6 bases). The V gene lost 0 bases and the J gene lost 5 bases, with 14 bases spanning the gap. Germline V gene sequence: CDR1 MNHEY, CDR2 SVGAGI. The CDR3 is 15 amino acids.

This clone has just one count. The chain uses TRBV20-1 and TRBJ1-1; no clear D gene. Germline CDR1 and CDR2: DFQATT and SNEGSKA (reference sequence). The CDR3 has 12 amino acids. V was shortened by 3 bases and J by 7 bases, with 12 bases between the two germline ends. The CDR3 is CSASGPVIEAFF. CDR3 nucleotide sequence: TGCAGTGCTAGTGGTCCAGTAATTGAAGCTTTCTTT.

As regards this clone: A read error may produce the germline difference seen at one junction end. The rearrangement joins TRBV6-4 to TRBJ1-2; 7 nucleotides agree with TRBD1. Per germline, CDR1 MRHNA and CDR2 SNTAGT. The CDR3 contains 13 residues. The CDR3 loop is CASSGDRVESDLF. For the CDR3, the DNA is TGTGCCAGCAGTGGCGACAGGGTTGAGTCAGATCTCTTC.

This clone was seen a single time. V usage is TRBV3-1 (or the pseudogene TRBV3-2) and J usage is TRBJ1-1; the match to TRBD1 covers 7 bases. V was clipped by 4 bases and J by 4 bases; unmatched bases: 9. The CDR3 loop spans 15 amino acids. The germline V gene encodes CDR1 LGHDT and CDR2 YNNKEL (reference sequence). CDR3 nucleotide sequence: TGTGCCAGCAGCCTTAGCCTCCCAGGGGGCACTGAAGCTTTCTTT. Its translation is CASSLSLPGGTEAFF.